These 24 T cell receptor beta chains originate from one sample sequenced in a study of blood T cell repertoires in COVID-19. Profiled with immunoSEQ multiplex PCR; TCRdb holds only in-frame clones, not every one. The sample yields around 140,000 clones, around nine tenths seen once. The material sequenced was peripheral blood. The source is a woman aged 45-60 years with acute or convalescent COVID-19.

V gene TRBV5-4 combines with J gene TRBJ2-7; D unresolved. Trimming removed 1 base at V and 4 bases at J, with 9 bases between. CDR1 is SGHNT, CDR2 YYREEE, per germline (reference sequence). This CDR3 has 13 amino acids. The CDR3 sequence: CASSLRLDYEQYF. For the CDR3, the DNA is TGTGCCAGCAGCTTGAGGCTAGATTACGAGCAGTACTTC.

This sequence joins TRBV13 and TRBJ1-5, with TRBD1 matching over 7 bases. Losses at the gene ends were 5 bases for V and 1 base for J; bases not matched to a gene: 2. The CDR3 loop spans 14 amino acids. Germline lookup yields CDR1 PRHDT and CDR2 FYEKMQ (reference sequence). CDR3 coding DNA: TGTGCCAGCAGCACAGGGGCCAGCAATCAGCCCCAGCATTTT. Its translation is CASSTGASNQPQHF. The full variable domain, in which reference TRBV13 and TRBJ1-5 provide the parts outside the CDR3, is AAGVIQSPRHLIKEKRETATLKCYPIPRHDTVYWYQQGPGQDPQFLISFYEKMQSDKGSIPDRFSAQQFSDYHSELNMSSLELGDSALYFCASSTGASNQPQHFGDGTRLSIL.

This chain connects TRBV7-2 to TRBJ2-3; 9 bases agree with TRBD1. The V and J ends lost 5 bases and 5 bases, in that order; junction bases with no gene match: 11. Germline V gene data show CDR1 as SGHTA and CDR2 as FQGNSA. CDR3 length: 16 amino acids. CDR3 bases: TGTGCCAGCAGCGCCGGGACAGGGAGGTATGGAGATACGCAGTATTTT. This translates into CASSAGTGRYGDTQYF.

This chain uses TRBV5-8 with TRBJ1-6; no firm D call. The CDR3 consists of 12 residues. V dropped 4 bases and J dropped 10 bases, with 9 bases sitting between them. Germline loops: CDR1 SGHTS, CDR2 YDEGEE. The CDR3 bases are TGTGCCAGCAGCCCTGGTGGCTCACCCCTCCACTTT. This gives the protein CASSPGGSPLHF.

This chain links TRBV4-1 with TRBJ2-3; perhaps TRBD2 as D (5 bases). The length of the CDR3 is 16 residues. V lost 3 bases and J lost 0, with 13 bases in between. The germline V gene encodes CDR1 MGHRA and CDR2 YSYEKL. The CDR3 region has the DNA TGCGCCAGCAGCCAGGCGGGTGCCCCCAGCACAGATACGCAGTATTTT. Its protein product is CASSQAGAPSTDTQYF.

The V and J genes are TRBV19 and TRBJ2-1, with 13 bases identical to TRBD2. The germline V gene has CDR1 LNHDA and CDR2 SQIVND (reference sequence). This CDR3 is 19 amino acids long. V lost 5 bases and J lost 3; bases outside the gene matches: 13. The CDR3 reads CASSSRTSGRPGGYNEQFF. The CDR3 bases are TGTGCCAGTAGTTCCCGGACTAGCGGGAGACCGGGGGGCTACAATGAGCAGTTCTTC.

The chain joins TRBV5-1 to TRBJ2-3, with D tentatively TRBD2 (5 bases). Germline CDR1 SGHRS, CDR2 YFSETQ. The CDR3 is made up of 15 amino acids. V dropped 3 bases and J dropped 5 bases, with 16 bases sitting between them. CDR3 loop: CASSSSRGWGDTQYF. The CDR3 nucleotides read TGCGCCAGCAGCTCCTCCCGAGGGTGGGGAGATACGCAGTATTTT.

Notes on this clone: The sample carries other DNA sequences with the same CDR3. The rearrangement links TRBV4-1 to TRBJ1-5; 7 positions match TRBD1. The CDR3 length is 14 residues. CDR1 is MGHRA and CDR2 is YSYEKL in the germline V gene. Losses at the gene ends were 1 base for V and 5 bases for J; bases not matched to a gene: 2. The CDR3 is CASSQGQGDQPQHF. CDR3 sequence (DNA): TGCGCCAGCAGCCAAGGACAGGGAGATCAGCCCCAGCATTTT.

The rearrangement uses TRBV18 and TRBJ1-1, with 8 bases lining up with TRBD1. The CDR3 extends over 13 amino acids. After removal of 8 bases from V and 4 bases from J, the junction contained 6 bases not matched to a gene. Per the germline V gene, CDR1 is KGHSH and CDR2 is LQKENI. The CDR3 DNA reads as TGTGCCAGCACAGGGGGGGGTGGCACTGAAGCTTTCTTT. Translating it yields CASTGGGGTEAFF. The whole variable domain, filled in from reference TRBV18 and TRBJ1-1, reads NAGVMQNPRHLVRRRGQEARLRCSPMKGHSHVYWYRQLPEEGLKFMVYLQKENIIDESGMPKERFSAEFPKEGPSILRIQQVVRGDSAAYFCASTGGGGTEAFFGQGTRLTVV.

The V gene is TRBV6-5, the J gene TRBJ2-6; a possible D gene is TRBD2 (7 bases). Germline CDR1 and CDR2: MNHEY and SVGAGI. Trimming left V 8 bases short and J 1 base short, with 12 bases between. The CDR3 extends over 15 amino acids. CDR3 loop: CASLRGGSGANVLTF. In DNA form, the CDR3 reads TGTGCCAGCCTGAGGGGGGGATCTGGGGCCAACGTCCTGACTTTC.

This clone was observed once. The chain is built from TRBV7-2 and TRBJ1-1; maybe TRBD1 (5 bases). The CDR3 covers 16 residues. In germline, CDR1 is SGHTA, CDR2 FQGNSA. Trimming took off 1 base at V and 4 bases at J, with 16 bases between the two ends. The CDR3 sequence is CASSLGLIGAGTEAFF. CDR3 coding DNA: TGTGCCAGCAGCTTAGGTTTAATAGGGGCCGGCACTGAAGCTTTCTTT. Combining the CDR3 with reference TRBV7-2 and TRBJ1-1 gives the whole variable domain GAGVSQSPSNKVTEKGKDVELRCDPISGHTALYWYRQSLGQGLEFLIYFQGNSAPDKSGLPSDRFSAERTGGSVSTLTIQRTQQEDSAVYLCASSLGLIGAGTEAFFGQGTRLTVV.

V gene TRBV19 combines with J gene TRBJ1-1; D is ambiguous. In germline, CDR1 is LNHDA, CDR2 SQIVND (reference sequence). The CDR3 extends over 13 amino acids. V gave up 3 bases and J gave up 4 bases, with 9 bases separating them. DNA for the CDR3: TGTGCCAGTAGTATTGGACTGAGCACTGAAGCTTTCTTT. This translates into CASSIGLSTEAFF.

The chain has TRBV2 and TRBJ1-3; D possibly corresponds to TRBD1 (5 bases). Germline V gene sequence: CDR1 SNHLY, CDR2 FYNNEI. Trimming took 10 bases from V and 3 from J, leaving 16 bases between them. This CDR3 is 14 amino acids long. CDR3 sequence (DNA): TGTGCCACCAAACGATCGGGGGATGGAAACACCATATATTTT. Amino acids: CATKRSGDGNTIYF.

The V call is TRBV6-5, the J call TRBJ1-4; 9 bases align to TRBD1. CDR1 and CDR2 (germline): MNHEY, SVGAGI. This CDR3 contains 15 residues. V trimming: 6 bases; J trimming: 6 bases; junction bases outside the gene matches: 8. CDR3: CASRAPGTGHEKLFF. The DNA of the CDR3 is TGTGCCAGCAGGGCACCCGGGACAGGGCATGAAAAACTGTTTTTT.

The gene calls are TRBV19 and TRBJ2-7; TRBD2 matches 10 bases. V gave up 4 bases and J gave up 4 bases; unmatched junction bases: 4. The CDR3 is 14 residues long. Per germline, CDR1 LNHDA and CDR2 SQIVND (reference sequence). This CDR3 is CASSTSGSEYEQYF. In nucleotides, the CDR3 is TGTGCCAGTAGTACTAGCGGGAGTGAGTACGAGCAGTACTTC.

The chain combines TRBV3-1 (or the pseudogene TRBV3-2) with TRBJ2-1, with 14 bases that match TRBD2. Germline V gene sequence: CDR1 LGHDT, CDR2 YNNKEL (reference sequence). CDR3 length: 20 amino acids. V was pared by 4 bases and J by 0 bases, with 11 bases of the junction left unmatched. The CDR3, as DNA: TGTGCCAGCAGCCGGAACCCGGGACTAGCGGGAGCGACCTCCTACAATGAGCAGTTCTTC. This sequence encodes CASSRNPGLAGATSYNEQFF.

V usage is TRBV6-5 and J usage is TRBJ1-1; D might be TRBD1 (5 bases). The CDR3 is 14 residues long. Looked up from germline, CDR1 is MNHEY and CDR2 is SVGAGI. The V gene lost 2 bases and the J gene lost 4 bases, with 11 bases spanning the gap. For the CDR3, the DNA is TGTGCCAGCAGTTACCCAGGGAGGGGCACTGAAGCTTTCTTT. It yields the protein CASSYPGRGTEAFF.

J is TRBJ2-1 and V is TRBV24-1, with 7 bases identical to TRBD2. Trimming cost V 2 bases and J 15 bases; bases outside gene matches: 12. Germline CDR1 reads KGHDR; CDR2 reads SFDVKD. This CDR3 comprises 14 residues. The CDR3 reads CATSDSLTSDPMFF. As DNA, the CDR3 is TGTGCCACCAGTGATTCACTTACTAGCGATCCCATGTTCTTC.

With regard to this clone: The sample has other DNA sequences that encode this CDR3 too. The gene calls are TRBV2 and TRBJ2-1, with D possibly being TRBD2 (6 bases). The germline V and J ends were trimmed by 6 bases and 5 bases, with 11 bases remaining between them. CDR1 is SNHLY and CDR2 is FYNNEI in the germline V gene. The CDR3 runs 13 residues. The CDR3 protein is CASSGGIHNEQFF. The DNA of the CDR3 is TGTGCCAGCAGCGGCGGGATTCACAATGAGCAGTTCTTC.

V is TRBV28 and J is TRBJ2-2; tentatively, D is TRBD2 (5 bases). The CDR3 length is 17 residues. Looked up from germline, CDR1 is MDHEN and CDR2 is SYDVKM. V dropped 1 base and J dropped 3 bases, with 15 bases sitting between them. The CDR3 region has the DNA TGTGCCAGCAGTTTATCTGTTGGCAGGACTTACACCGGGGAGCTGTTTTTT. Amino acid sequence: CASSLSVGRTYTGELFF.

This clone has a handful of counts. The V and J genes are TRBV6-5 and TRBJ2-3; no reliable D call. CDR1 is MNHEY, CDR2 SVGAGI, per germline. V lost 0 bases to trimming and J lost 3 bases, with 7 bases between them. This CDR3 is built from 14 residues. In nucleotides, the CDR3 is TGTGCCAGCAGTTACTCAGAGGAAACAGATACGCAGTATTTT. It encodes CASSYSEETDTQYF.

This CDR3 reads CASSLGGDRGSGWNTEAFF. CDR3 DNA sequence: TGTGCCAGCAGTCTAGGGGGCGACAGGGGATCAGGATGGAACACTGAAGCTTTCTTT. The genes are TRBV7-3 and TRBJ1-1, with TRBD1 matching 8 bases. The CDR3 has 19 residues. In germline, CDR1 is SGHTA, CDR2 FQGTGA. Unmatched junction bases numbered 19, after V lost 6 bases and J lost 1 base.

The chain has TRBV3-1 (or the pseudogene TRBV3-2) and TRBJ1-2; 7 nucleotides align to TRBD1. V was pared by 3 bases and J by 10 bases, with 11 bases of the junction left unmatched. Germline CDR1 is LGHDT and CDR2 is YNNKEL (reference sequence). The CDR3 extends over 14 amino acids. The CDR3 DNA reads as TGTGCCAGCAGCCACCTCCGACAGGGTTCGGACTACACCTTC. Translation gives CASSHLRQGSDYTF.

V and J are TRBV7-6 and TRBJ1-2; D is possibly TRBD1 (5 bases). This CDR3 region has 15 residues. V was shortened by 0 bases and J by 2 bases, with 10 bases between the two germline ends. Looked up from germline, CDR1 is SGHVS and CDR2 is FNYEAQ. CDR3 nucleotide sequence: TGTGCCAGCAGCTTAGCCCAGGGATACAACTATGGCTACACCTTC. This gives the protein CASSLAQGYNYGYTF.